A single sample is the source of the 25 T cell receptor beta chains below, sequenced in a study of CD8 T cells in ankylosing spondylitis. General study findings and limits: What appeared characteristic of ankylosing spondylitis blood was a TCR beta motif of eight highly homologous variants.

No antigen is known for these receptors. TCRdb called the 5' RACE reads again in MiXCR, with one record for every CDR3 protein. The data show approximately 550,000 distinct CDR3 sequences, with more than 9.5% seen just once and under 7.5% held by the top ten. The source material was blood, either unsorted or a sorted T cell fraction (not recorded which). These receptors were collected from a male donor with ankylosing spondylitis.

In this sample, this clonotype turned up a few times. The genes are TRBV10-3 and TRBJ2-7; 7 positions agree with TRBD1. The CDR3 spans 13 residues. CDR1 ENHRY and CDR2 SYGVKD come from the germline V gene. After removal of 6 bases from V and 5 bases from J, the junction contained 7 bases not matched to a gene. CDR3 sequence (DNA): TGTGCCATCAGCCCTATGACAGGGAACGAGCAGTACTTC. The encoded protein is CAISPMTGNEQYF.

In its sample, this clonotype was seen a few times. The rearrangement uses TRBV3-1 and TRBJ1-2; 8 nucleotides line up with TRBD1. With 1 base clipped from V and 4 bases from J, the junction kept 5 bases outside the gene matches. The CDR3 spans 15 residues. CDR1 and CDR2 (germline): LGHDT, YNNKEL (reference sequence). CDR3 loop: CASSQGNDRGYGYTF. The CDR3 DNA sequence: TGTGCCAGCAGCCAAGGGAATGACAGGGGCTATGGCTACACCTTC.

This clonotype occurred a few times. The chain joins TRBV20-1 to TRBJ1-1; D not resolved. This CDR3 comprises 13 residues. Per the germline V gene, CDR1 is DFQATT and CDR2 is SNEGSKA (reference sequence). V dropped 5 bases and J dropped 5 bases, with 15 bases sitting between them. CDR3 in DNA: TGCAGTGCTGCTTTCAACCCCAGGACTGAAGCTTTCTTT. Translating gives CSAAFNPRTEAFF.

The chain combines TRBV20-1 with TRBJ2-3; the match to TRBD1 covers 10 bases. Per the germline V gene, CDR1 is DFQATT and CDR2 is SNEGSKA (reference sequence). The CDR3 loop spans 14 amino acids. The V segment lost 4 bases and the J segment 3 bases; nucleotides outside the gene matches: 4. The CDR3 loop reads CSAKDRGKTDTQYF. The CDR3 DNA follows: TGCAGTGCTAAGGACAGGGGGAAGACAGATACGCAGTATTTT.

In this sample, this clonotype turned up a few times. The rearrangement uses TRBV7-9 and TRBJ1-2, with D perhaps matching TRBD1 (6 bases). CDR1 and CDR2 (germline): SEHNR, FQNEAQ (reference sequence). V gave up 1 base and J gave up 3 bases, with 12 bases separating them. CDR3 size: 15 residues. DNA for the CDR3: TGTGCCAGCAGCTTAGGTAGACAGGCAGACTATGGCTACACCTTC. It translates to CASSLGRQADYGYTF.

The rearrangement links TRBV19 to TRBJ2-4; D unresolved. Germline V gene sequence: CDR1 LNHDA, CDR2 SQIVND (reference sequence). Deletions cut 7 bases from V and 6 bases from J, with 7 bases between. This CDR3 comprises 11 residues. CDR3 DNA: TGTGCCAGTACCTCCAGAAACATTCAGTACTTC. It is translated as CASTSRNIQYF.

The chain's CDR3 is CSAKPGQYYGYTF. The CDR3 nucleotides are TGCAGTGCCAAACCGGGACAGTACTATGGCTACACCTTC. The rearrangement joins TRBV20-1 to TRBJ1-2; 7 bases line up with TRBD1. This CDR3 has 13 residues. Unmatched junction bases numbered 7, after V lost 6 bases and J lost 3 bases. The germline gives CDR1 DFQATT, CDR2 SNEGSKA (reference sequence).

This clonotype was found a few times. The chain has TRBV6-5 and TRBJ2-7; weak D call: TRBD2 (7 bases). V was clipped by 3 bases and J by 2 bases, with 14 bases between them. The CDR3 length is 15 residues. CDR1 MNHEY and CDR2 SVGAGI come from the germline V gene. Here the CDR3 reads CASSYGREGAYEQYF. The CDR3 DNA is TGTGCCAGCAGTTATGGCAGGGAGGGGGCCTACGAGCAGTACTTC.

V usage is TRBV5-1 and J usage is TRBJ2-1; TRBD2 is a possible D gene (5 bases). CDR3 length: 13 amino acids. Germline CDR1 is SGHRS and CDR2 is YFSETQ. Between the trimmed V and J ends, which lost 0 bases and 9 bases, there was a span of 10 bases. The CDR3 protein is CASSLVAAGEQFF. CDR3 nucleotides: TGCGCCAGCAGCTTGGTAGCTGCGGGTGAGCAGTTCTTC.

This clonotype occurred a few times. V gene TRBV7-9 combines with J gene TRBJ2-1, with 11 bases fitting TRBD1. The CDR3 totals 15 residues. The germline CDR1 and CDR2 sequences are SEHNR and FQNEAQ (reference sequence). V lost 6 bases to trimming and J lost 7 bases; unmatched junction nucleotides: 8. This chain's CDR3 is CASRPGTGGINEQFF. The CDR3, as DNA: TGTGCCAGCAGACCCGGGACAGGGGGTATAAATGAGCAGTTCTTC. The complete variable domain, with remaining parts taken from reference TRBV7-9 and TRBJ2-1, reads DTGVSQNPRHKITKRGQNVTFRCDPISEHNRLYWYRQTLGQGPEFLTYFQNEAQLEKSRLLSDRFSAERPKGSFSTLEIQRTEQGDSAMYLCASRPGTGGINEQFFGPGTRLTVL.

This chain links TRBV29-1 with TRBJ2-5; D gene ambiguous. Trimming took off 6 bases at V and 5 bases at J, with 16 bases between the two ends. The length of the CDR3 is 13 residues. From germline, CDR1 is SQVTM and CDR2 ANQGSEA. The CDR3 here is CSVVRTGWETQYF. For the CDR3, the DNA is TGCAGCGTGGTCCGGACGGGTTGGGAGACCCAGTACTTC.

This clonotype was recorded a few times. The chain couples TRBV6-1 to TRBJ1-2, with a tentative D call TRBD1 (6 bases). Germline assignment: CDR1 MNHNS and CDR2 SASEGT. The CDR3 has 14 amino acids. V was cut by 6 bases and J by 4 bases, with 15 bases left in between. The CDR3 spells CASRPAGGPYGYTF. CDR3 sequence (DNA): TGTGCCAGCAGGCCAGCCGGGGGCCCCTATGGCTACACCTTC.

CDR3 sequence reads: CAISESSAGAETQYF. The CDR3, as DNA: TGTGCCATCAGTGAGTCGAGCGCGGGAGCTGAGACCCAGTACTTC. The chain carries TRBV10-3 and TRBJ2-5; 7 nucleotides agree with TRBD2. There are 15 residues in the CDR3. With V trimmed by 0 bases and J by 5 bases, 6 bases remained unmatched. Germline assignment: CDR1 ENHRY and CDR2 SYGVKD.

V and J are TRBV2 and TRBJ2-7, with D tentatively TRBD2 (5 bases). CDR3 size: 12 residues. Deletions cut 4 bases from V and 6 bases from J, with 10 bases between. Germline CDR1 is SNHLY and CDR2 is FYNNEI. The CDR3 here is CASSVGAGEQYF. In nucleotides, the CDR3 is TGTGCCAGCAGTGTGGGCGCGGGCGAGCAGTACTTC.

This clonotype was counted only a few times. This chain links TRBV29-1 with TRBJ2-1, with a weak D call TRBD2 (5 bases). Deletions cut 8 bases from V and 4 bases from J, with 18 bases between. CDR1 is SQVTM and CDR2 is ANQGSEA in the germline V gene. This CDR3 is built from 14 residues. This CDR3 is CSYQLVGRYNEQFF. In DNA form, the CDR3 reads TGCAGCTACCAACTAGTCGGTCGTTACAATGAGCAGTTCTTC.

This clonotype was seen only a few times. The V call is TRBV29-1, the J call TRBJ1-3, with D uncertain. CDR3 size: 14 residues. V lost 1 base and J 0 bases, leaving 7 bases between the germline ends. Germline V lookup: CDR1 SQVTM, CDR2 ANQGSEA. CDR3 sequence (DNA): TGCAGCGTTGAAGCACGGAGCTCTGGAAACACCATATATTTT. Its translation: CSVEARSSGNTIYF. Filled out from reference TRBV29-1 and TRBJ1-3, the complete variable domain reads SAVISQKPSRDICQRGTSLTIQCQVDSQVTMMFWYRQQPGQSLTLIATANQGSEATYESGFVIDKFPISRPNLTFSTLTVSNMSPEDSSIYLCSVEARSSGNTIYFGEGSWLTVV.

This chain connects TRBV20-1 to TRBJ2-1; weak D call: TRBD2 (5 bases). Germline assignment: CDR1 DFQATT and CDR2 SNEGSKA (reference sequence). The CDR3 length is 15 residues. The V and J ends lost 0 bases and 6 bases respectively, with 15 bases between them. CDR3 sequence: CSARDQLRTPNEQFF. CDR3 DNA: TGCAGTGCTAGAGATCAGCTGAGGACTCCCAATGAGCAGTTCTTC.

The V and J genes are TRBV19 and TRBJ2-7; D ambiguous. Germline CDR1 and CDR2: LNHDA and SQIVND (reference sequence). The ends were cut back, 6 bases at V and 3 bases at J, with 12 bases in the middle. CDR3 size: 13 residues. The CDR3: CASRVTASYEQYF. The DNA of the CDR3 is TGTGCCAGTAGGGTCACAGCAAGCTACGAGCAGTACTTC.

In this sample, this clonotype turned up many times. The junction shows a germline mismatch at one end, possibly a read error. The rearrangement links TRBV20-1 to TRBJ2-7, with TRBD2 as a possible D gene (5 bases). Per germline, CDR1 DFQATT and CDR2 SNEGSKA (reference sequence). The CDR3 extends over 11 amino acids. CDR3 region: CSLAYSYEQYF. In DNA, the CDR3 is TGTTCTTTAGCGTACTCCTACGAGCAGTACTTC.

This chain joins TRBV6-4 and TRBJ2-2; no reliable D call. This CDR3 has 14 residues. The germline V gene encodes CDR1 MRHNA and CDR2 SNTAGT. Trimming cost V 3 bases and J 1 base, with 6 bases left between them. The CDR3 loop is CASSEHRNTGELFF. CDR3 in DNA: TGTGCCAGCAGTGAACACAGGAACACCGGGGAGCTGTTTTTT.

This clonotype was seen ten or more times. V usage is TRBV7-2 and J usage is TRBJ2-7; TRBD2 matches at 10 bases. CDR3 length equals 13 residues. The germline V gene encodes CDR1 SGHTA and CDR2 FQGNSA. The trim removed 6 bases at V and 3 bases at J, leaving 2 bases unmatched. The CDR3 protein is CASRPSGSYEQYF. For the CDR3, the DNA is TGTGCCAGCAGACCTAGCGGGAGCTACGAGCAGTACTTC.

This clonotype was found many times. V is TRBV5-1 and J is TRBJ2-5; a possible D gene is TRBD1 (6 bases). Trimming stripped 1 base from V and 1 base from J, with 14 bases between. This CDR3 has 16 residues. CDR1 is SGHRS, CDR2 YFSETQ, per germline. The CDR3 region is CASSLMGRGSQETQYF. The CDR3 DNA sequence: TGCGCCAGCAGCTTGATGGGAAGGGGGTCCCAAGAGACCCAGTACTTC.

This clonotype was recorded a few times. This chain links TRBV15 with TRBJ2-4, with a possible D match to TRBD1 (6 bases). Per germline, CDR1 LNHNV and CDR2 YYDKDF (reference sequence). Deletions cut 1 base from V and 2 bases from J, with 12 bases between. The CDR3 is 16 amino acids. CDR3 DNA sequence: TGTGCCACCAGCAGAGGGGCCCAGGGGTCCAAAAACATTCAGTACTTC. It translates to CATSRGAQGSKNIQYF.

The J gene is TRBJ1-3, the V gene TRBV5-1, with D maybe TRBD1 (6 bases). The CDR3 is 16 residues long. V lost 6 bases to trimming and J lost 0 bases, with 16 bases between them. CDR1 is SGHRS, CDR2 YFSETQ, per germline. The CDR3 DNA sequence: TGCGCCAGCATGAAGGAGGGGGTCTCCTCTGGAAACACCATATATTTT. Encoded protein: CASMKEGVSSGNTIYF.

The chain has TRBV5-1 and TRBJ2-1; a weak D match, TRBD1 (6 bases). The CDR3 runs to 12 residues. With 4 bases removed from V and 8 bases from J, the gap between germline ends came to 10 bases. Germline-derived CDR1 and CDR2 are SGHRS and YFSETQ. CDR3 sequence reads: CASSPWGHEQFF. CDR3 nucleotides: TGCGCCAGCAGCCCGTGGGGGCATGAGCAGTTCTTC.